This TCR beta chain was sequenced during a study of shared clonotypes between healthy human individuals. General observations from the study: It was anticipated that sequencing depth would influence how many clonotypes donors shared. Clonotypes which were not shared had lower generation probabilities than clonotypes that all four donors shared.

When replicate PCRs were run on sorted subsets, they used about 220 ng DNA, some 30,000 T cell genomes. Repertoires were generated with immunoSEQ multiplex PCR, while TCRdb's copy carries only in-frame clones and drops some. Of some 2.3 million clones listed, 90% to 95% are singletons. As to this clone: Its cognate antigen is unknown.

The sample taken for sequencing was naive CD4+ T cells from PBMCs. Subset defined: CD45RA+ positively selected. The TCR originated in a man aged 18 to 30 in good health. Some clones in this sample may be carry-over from other donors' samples.

The CDR3: CSVRRLSGGYNEQFF. As DNA, the CDR3 is TGCAGCGTCCGCCGGTTGAGCGGGGGTTACAATGAGCAGTTCTTC. This sequence joins TRBV29-1 and TRBJ2-1; 8 bases line up with TRBD2. The CDR3 length is 15 residues. V was clipped by 6 bases and J by 4 bases; unmatched bases: 11. The germline CDR1 and CDR2 sequences are SQVTM and ANQGSEA.